This TCR beta chain was sequenced for a study of blood T cell repertoires in COVID-19. Overall study: Samples taken during acute and convalescent COVID-19 were collected in the United States, Italy and Spain. T cells, B-cell-depleted T cells, or PBMCs provided the cDNA or gDNA that served as material.

The CDR3 consists of 13 residues. The V segment lost 6 bases and the J segment 6 bases; nucleotides outside the gene matches: 7. The germline gives CDR1 SGHAT, CDR2 FQDESV (reference sequence). Libraries were prepared by immunoSEQ multiplex PCR; TCRdb keeps only in-frame clonotypes and omits some of them. Found here are some 120,000 clones, about four fifths of them singletons; the top ten hold roughly 20%. The TCR was taken from a man older than 75 with acute or convalescent COVID-19. The material sequenced was peripheral blood. The rearrangement joins TRBV11-1 to TRBJ1-2; 7 nucleotides align to TRBD1. CDR3 sequence: CASSSDRVDGYTF. The CDR3 nucleotides are TGTGCCAGCAGTTCTGACAGGGTGGATGGCTACACCTTC.